The 18 T cell receptor beta chains below come from one sample, sequenced in a study of shared clonotypes between healthy human individuals. Profiling relied on immunoSEQ multiplex PCR, and the TCRdb table lists in-frame clones only, not all of them. This table has under 1,900,000 clones, 98% appearing once. The sample taken for sequencing was naive CD4+ T cells sorted from blood. This sample's subset: CD45RA+ positively selected. The receptors stem from a man younger than 40 in good health.

The chain links TRBV20-1 to TRBJ1-2; D gene unclear. V lost 6 bases to trimming and J lost 4 bases, with 3 bases between them. The CDR3 is 9 residues long. CDR1 is DFQATT and CDR2 is SNEGSKA in the germline V gene (reference sequence). The CDR3 DNA follows: TGCAGTGCCCCCTATGGCTACACCTTC. It encodes CSAPYGYTF.

DNA of the CDR3: TGTGCCACGGGAAGTCAAGGGGCCAATGGACATCAGCCCCAGCATTTT. Its translation is CATGSQGANGHQPQHF. V is TRBV10-3 and J is TRBJ1-5, with TRBD1 as a possible D gene (5 bases). The germline V and J ends were trimmed by 10 bases and 5 bases, with 24 bases remaining between them. The CDR3 spans 16 residues. Germline CDR1 is ENHRY and CDR2 is SYGVKD.

The gene calls are TRBV7-8 and TRBJ1-4; a weak D match, TRBD1 (6 bases). Trimming removed 1 base at V and 4 bases at J, with 7 bases between. The CDR3 runs to 14 residues. The V gene's germline CDR1 is SGHVS and CDR2 FQNEAQ. CDR3 nucleotide sequence: TGTGCCAGCAGCTTAGAGGGGGGTAATGAAAAACTGTTTTTT. Its protein is CASSLEGGNEKLFF.

In its sample, this clone was seen once. The chain uses TRBV6-5 and TRBJ2-2, with TRBD1 as a possible D gene (6 bases). This CDR3 has 16 amino acids. V dropped 1 base and J dropped 4 bases, with 13 bases sitting between them. Looked up from germline, CDR1 is MNHEY and CDR2 is SVGAGI. This CDR3 reads CASSYFSGVGTGELFF. DNA for the CDR3: TGTGCCAGCAGTTACTTCTCAGGGGTGGGCACCGGGGAGCTGTTTTTT.

This clone was counted once. The CDR3 is CASTNRAREWFF. The CDR3 region has the DNA TGTGCCAGTACCAACAGGGCCAGGGAATGGTTCTTC. This chain uses TRBV19 with TRBJ2-1; tentatively, D is TRBD1 (6 bases). The CDR3 totals 12 residues. V was pared by 7 bases and J by 15 bases, with 19 bases between. Germline CDR1 reads LNHDA; CDR2 reads SQIVND (reference sequence).

The J gene is TRBJ2-2, the V gene TRBV5-6, with D perhaps TRBD1 (5 bases). Trimming removed 0 bases from V and 0 bases from J, with 6 bases in between. The CDR3 contains 15 residues. Germline CDR1 is SGHDT and CDR2 is YYEEEE. The CDR3 nucleotides are TGTGCCAGCAGCTTGGGCAGGGCGAACACCGGGGAGCTGTTTTTT. Its translation is CASSLGRANTGELFF.

The rearrangement uses TRBV9 and TRBJ2-1; D unresolved. The CDR3 sequence is 13 residues long. Germline V gene sequence: CDR1 SGDLS, CDR2 YYNGEE. Trimming stripped 0 bases from V and 7 bases from J, with 8 bases between. The CDR3 DNA follows: TGTGCCAGCAGCGTAGCTGAGTTGAATGAGCAGTTCTTC. The encoded protein is CASSVAELNEQFF.

V gene TRBV25-1 combines with J gene TRBJ1-1; D unclear. CDR1 is MGHDK and CDR2 is SYGVNS in the germline V gene. The CDR3 has 13 residues. With 7 bases removed from V and 7 bases from J, the gap between germline ends came to 16 bases. The CDR3 DNA reads TGTGCCAGCACTGCCGGACCAGGAAGTGAAGCTTTCTTT. Its translation: CASTAGPGSEAFF. The full variable domain, rest sourced from reference TRBV25-1 and TRBJ1-1, is EADIYQTPRYLVIGTGKKITLECSQTMGHDKMYWYQQDPGMELHLIHYSYGVNSTEKGDLSSESTVSRIRTEHFPLTLESARPSHTSQYLCASTAGPGSEAFFGQGTRLTVV.

This clone occurred once. The V call is TRBV29-1, the J call TRBJ2-7, with 7 positions matching TRBD1. The V and J ends lost 3 bases and 1 base, in that order; junction bases with no gene match: 9. This CDR3 contains 15 residues. The germline gives CDR1 SQVTM, CDR2 ANQGSEA. CDR3: CSVDRRTGQSYEQYF. The CDR3 DNA is TGCAGCGTTGACCGGAGGACAGGCCAATCCTACGAGCAGTACTTC.

This clone was counted a single time. The chain uses TRBV7-2 and TRBJ2-5, with TRBD2 as a possible D gene (6 bases). CDR1 SGHTA and CDR2 FQGNSA come from the germline V gene. The CDR3 extends over 13 amino acids. The V gene lost 10 bases and the J gene lost 5 bases, with 17 bases spanning the gap. The CDR3 spells CAIGRGFPETQYF. The CDR3 DNA reads TGTGCCATCGGTCGGGGGTTCCCGGAGACCCAGTACTTC.

This clone came up once. The V call is TRBV6-1, the J call TRBJ2-1; D is perhaps TRBD2 (5 bases). Germline-derived CDR1 and CDR2 are MNHNS and SASEGT. The CDR3 is made up of 18 amino acids. V shed 2 bases and J shed 0 bases, with 17 bases lying between them. The CDR3 DNA is TGTGCCAGCAGTGAAAGCCGCTCTAGCCTTCCCTCCTACAATGAGCAGTTCTTC. This gives the protein CASSESRSSLPSYNEQFF.

This chain joins TRBV5-8 and TRBJ1-2; 9 nucleotides match TRBD1. Germline V gives CDR1 SGHTS, CDR2 YDEGEE. V gave up 1 base and J gave up 8 bases; unmatched junction bases: 12. CDR3 length: 16 residues. The CDR3 protein is CASSLSQPGQGSGYTF. The CDR3 DNA sequence: TGTGCCAGCAGCTTGTCTCAGCCGGGACAGGGCAGCGGCTACACCTTC.

This chain links TRBV28 with TRBJ1-2; D remains unclear. CDR1 MDHEN and CDR2 SYDVKM come from the germline V gene. The V end lost 5 bases, the J end lost 0 bases, and 10 bases lay between the germline ends. CDR3 size: 14 residues. The CDR3 DNA reads as TGTGCCAGCAGTATGATTGGCTCTAACTATGGCTACACCTTC. Protein: CASSMIGSNYGYTF.

This chain links TRBV15 with TRBJ2-1; no firm D call. The CDR3 has 12 residues. Trimming removed 6 bases at V and 5 bases at J, with 8 bases between. Germline V gene lookup returns CDR1 LNHNV and CDR2 YYDKDF (reference sequence). The CDR3 protein is CATRGYNNEQFF. The CDR3 nucleotides read TGTGCCACCAGGGGGTATAACAATGAGCAGTTCTTC.

The gene calls are TRBV5-6 and TRBJ2-4, with D unclear. The V gene lost 0 bases and the J gene lost 6 bases, with 4 bases spanning the gap. This CDR3 comprises 12 residues. From germline, CDR1 is SGHDT and CDR2 YYEEEE. CDR3 protein: CASSLGGNIQYF. CDR3 coding DNA: TGTGCCAGCAGCTTGGGGGGAAACATTCAGTACTTC.

The V call is TRBV6-1, the J call TRBJ2-5; 8 bases line up with TRBD1. This CDR3 has 14 amino acids. V shed 6 bases, J shed 2 bases, and the junction held 5 bases outside the gene matches. Germline lookup yields CDR1 MNHNS and CDR2 SASEGT. The CDR3 DNA sequence: TGTGCCAGCAGACTCGGGACAGGACAAGAGACCCAGTACTTC. Encoded protein: CASRLGTGQETQYF.

The V gene is TRBV6-1, the J gene TRBJ2-2, with 9 bases aligning to TRBD1. Germline V gene lookup returns CDR1 MNHNS and CDR2 SASEGT. With V trimmed by 5 bases and J by 6 bases, 7 bases remained unmatched. This CDR3 comprises 15 residues. CDR3 DNA: TGTGCCAGCAGTACTCTGGGGACAGGGTCCGGGGAGCTGTTTTTT. This translates into CASSTLGTGSGELFF.

The rearrangement joins TRBV5-6 to TRBJ2-7; the D gene is possibly TRBD1 (5 bases). Germline V lookup: CDR1 SGHDT, CDR2 YYEEEE. V was shortened by 1 base and J by 9 bases, with 14 bases between the two germline ends. The CDR3 totals 13 residues. This CDR3 reads CASSLRQGAAQYF. Written as DNA, the CDR3 is TGTGCCAGCAGCTTGAGGCAGGGCGCGGCGCAGTACTTC.